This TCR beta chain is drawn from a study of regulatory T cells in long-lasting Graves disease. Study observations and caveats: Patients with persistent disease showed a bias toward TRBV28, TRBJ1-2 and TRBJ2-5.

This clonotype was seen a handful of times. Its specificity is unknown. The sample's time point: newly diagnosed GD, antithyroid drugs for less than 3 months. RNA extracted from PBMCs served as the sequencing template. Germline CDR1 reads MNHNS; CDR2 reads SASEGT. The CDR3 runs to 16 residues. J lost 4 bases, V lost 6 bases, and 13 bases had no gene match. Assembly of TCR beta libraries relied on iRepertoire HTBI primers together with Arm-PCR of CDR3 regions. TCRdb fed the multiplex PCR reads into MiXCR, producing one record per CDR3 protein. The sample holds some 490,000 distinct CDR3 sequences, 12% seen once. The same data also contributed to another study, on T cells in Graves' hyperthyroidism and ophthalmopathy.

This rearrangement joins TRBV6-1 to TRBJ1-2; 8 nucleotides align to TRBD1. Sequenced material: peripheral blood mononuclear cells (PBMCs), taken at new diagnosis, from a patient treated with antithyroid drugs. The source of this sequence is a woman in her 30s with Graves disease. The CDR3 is CASRPLPGQDPYGYTF. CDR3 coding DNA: TGTGCCAGCAGGCCACTACCGGGACAGGATCCCTATGGCTACACCTTC.